A selection of T cell receptor beta chains follows, all from one sample in a study of blood T cell repertoires in COVID-19. The assay was immunoSEQ multiplex PCR, and TCRdb's table has in-frame clones only and misses some. Seen here are about 100,000 clones, over 85% observed once, and the top ten hold 1.9%. Specimen: peripheral blood. These TCRs come from a woman aged 45-59 years with COVID-19, enrolled during active disease. The CDR3 runs from the conserved cysteine through the conserved F or W. The order of the fields is D gene, V gene, J gene, CDR3 DNA, CDR3 protein. D genes are given only for firm matches.

.	TRBV6-5	TRBJ2-1	TGTGCCAGCAAGAGGCTCAATGAGCAGTTCTTC	CASKRLNEQFF
.	TRBV6-1	TRBJ1-3	TGTGCCAGCAGTGAACAACCAACAATCTCTGGAAACACCATATATTTT	CASSEQPTISGNTIYF
TRBD1	TRBV28	TRBJ2-1	TGTGCCAGCAGTTTAGGGTCAGGGGGCTTCTACAATGAGCAGTTCTTC	CASSLGSGGFYNEQFF
.	TRBV28	TRBJ1-5	TGTGCCAGCAGTTTCAGGGCGGGAAGCAATCAGCCCCAGCATTTT	CASSFRAGSNQPQHF
TRBD1	TRBV7-8	TRBJ1-2	TGTGCCAGCAGCTTAGGGGGAGACAGGGTCTATGGCTACACCTTC	CASSLGGDRVYGYTF
.	TRBV13	TRBJ1-1	TGTGCCAGCAGCTTAGTCGGGGGGGGCACTGAAGCTTTCTTT	CASSLVGGGTEAFF
TRBD1	TRBV28	TRBJ1-2	TGTGCCAGCACCCCCGGGACAGGGGGCTGGGGAAGCTATGGCTACACCTTC	CASTPGTGGWGSYGYTF
.	TRBV9	TRBJ1-6	TGTGCCAGCAGCCCGAAACCAGGACACCTCTATAATTCACCCCTCCACTTT	CASSPKPGHLYNSPLHF
.	TRBV25-1	TRBJ1-3	TGTGCCAGCAGTCCCCGGGGGGGACCAGGCGGTTTTGGAAACACCATATATTTT	CASSPRGGPGGFGNTIYF
TRBD1	TRBV5-1	TRBJ1-1	TGCGCCAGCAGCTTGGGGCGAGGACAGGGTAATACTGAAGCTTTCTTT	CASSLGRGQGNTEAFF
.	TRBV10-1	TRBJ2-1	TGCGCCAGCAGTCCTTCCGGCGGGATAGATGAGCAGTTCTTC	CASSPSGGIDEQFF
.	TRBV10-3	TRBJ2-1	TGTGCCATCAGCGGGGGTCTTCTCTACAATGAGCAGTTCTTC	CAISGGLLYNEQFF
TRBD1	TRBV6-5	TRBJ1-5	TGTGCCAGCAGCAACAGGGGCTATCAGCCCCAGCATTTT	CASSNRGYQPQHF
.	TRBV28	TRBJ1-2	TGTGCCAGCCGGGACACCTCCTATGGCTACACCTTC	CASRDTSYGYTF
.	TRBV27	TRBJ1-5	TGTGCCAGCAGTCTGGGGCCGAATCAGCCCCAGCATTTT	CASSLGPNQPQHF
.	TRBV25-1	TRBJ2-1	TGTGCCAGCAGTGAATACGATGAGCAGTTCTTC	CASSEYDEQFF
.	TRBV7-9	TRBJ1-2	TGTGCCAGCAGCTTGGGCGTCAGTGGCTACACCTTC	CASSLGVSGYTF
TRBD1	TRBV11-2	TRBJ2-7	TGTGCCAGCAGCTTAGGGACAGGGGCCCACGAGCAGTACTTC	CASSLGTGAHEQYF
TRBD2	TRBV5-4	TRBJ2-3	TGTGCCAGCAGCACCGGGACTAGGTTAGATACGCAGTATTTT	CASSTGTRLDTQYF
.	TRBV12-2	TRBJ1-3	TGTGCAAGTCGCCCGGAGCAGTTGGCCAGGGGGAAAAGTGGAAACACCATATATTTT	CASRPEQLARGKSGNTIYF
TRBD2	TRBV19	TRBJ2-6	TGTGCCAGTAGTCGGACACGGGGGGGCATGGGCTCTGGGGCCAACGTCCTGACTTTC	CASSRTRGGMGSGANVLTF